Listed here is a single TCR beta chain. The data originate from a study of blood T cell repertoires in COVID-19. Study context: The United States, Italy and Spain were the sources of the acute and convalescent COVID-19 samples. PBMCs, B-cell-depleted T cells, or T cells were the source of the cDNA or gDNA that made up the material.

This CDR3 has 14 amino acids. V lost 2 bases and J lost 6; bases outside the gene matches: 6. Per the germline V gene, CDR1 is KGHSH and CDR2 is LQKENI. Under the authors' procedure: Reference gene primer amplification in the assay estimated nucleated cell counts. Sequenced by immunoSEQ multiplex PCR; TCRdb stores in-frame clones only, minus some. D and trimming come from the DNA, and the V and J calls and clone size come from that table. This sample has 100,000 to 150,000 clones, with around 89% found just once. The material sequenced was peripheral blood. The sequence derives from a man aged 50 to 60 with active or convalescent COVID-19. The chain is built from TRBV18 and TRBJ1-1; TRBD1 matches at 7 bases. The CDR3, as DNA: TGTGCCAGCTCACCATCCGACAGGGCCGCTGAAGCTTTCTTT. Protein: CASSPSDRAAEAFF.